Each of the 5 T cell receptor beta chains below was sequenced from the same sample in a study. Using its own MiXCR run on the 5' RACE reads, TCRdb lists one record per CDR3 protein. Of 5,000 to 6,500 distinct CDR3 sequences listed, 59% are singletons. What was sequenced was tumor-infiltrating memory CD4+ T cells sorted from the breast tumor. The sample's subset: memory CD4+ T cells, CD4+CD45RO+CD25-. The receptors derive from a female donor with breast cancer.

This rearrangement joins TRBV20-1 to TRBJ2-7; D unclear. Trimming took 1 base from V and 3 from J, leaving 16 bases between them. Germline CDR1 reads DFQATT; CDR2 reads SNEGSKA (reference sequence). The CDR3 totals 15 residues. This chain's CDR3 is CSARVGHSIFYEQYF. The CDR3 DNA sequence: TGCAGTGCTAGAGTGGGCCATTCGATCTTCTACGAGCAGTACTTC.

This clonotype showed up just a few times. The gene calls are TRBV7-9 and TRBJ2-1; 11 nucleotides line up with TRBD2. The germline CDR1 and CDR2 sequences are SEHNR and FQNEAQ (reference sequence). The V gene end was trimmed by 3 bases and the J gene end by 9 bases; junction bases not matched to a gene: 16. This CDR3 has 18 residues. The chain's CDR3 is CASSFTPSGRFQGGEQFF. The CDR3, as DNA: TGTGCCAGCAGCTTCACTCCTAGCGGGAGGTTCCAGGGCGGTGAGCAGTTCTTC.

As DNA, the CDR3 is TGTGCCAGCAGTTTATTTCAGGGGAGTGAGCAGTTCTTC. Translating gives CASSLFQGSEQFF. The chain has TRBV27 and TRBJ2-1; tentatively, D is TRBD1 (6 bases). This CDR3 comprises 13 residues. Germline assignment: CDR1 MNHEY and CDR2 SMNVEV (reference sequence). V was shortened by 1 base and J by 9 bases, with 10 bases between the two germline ends.

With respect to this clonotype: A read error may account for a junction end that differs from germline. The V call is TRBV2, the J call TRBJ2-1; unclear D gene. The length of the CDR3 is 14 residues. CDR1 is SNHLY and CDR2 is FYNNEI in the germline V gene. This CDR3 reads CASRSGSSYNERFF. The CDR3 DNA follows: TGTGCCAGCCGGTCGGGTAGCTCCTACAATGAGCGGTTCTTC.

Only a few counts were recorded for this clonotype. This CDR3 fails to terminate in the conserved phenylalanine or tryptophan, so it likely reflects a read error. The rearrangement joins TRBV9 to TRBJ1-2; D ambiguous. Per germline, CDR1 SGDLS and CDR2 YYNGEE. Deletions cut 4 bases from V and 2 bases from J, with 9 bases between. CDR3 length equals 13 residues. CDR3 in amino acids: CASSRDENYGYTV. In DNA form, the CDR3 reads TGTGCCAGCAGCCGCGATGAGAACTATGGCTACACCGTC.